These 21 T cell receptor beta chains originate from one sample sequenced in a study of blood T cell repertoires in COVID-19. Clones were read by immunoSEQ multiplex PCR, and TCRdb kept only the in-frame ones, dropping some. The table records 65,000 to 75,000 clones, 89% of them present only once. The sequencing input was peripheral blood. These receptors all stem from a woman aged 45-65 years with active COVID-19.

The chain recombines TRBV7-8 with TRBJ2-1, with a possible D match to TRBD2 (5 bases). Germline V gene lookup returns CDR1 SGHVS and CDR2 FQNEAQ. This CDR3 is built from 14 residues. With 1 base removed from V and 8 bases from J, the gap between germline ends came to 12 bases. The CDR3 coding sequence is TGTGCCAGCAGCTTAGGGAGAGTTAGCGATGAGCAGTTCTTC. Its protein is CASSLGRVSDEQFF.

On this clone itself: The junction departs from germline at one end; a sequencing error may be responsible. The chain couples TRBV6-1 to TRBJ1-5; a possible D gene is TRBD1 (5 bases). Germline V gene sequence: CDR1 MNHNS, CDR2 SASEGT. This CDR3 comprises 13 residues. The CDR3: CASTEQDHQPQHF. The CDR3 coding sequence is TGTGCCAGCACTGAACAGGATCATCAGCCCCAGCATTTT.

Comment on this clone: Given the absence of the conserved phenylalanine or tryptophan at the CDR3 end, a read error is likely. As DNA, the CDR3 is TGTGCCAGCAGTACACACAGGGGTTCTAATGAAAAACTGTTTCCC. Amino acids: CASSTHRGSNEKLFP. The rearrangement joins TRBV6-4 to TRBJ1-4, with 7 positions matching TRBD1. The CDR3 sequence is 15 residues long. Germline CDR1 is MRHNA and CDR2 is SNTAGT. With V trimmed by 5 bases and J by 3 bases, 6 bases remained unmatched.

V gene TRBV19 combines with J gene TRBJ2-7; possibly TRBD1 for D (7 bases). The CDR3 is 14 amino acids. Trimming cost V 7 bases and J 1 base, with 14 bases left between them. The germline V gene encodes CDR1 LNHDA and CDR2 SQIVND (reference sequence). CDR3 nucleotide sequence: TGTGCCAGTATGGAGGGGACAGAGTCCTACGAGCAGTACTTC. Protein product: CASMEGTESYEQYF. Looking up the rest from reference TRBV19 and TRBJ2-7 gives the full variable domain: DGGITQSPKYLFRKEGQNVTLSCEQNLNHDAMYWYRQDPGQGLRLIYYSQIVNDFQKGDIAEGYSVSREKKESFPLTVTSAQKNPTAFYLCASMEGTESYEQYFGPGTRLTVT.

This chain joins TRBV24-1 and TRBJ2-7; 7 bases are shared with TRBD2. Germline lookup yields CDR1 KGHDR and CDR2 SFDVKD. Trimming took 5 bases from V and 3 from J; bases not matched to a gene: 3. This CDR3 is built from 13 residues. The CDR3 DNA reads TGTGCCACCAGTGCAAAGCGGGGCTACGAGCAGTACTTC. Amino acids: CATSAKRGYEQYF.

This sequence joins TRBV7-3 and TRBJ1-1, with a tentative D call TRBD1 (6 bases). The CDR3 has 14 amino acids. The V gene's germline CDR1 is SGHTA and CDR2 FQGTGA. Trimming stripped 3 bases from V and 1 base from J, with 9 bases between. The CDR3 loop is CASSFTGWNTEAFF. The CDR3 DNA reads TGTGCCAGCAGCTTTACAGGGTGGAACACTGAAGCTTTCTTT.

The chain recombines TRBV7-9 with TRBJ2-2; the D gene is possibly TRBD1 (6 bases). CDR1 SEHNR and CDR2 FQNEAQ come from the germline V gene (reference sequence). Trimming stripped 6 bases from V and 2 bases from J, with 10 bases between. There are 14 residues in the CDR3. CDR3 region: CASRSTGNTGELFF. The CDR3 nucleotides are TGTGCCAGCAGGTCGACAGGAAACACCGGGGAGCTGTTTTTT.

The genes are TRBV19 and TRBJ2-1; 8 nucleotides match TRBD2. The V gene end was trimmed by 6 bases and the J gene end by 5 bases; junction bases not matched to a gene: 9. CDR1 and CDR2 (germline): LNHDA, SQIVND (reference sequence). The CDR3 is 15 amino acids. As DNA, the CDR3 is TGTGCCAGTAGCATAATAGGCGGGGGGCACAATGAGCAGTTCTTC. Its translation: CASSIIGGGHNEQFF.

The J gene is TRBJ1-2, the V gene TRBV6-5, with D possibly matching TRBD1 (5 bases). Trimming took 7 bases from V and 3 from J, leaving 6 bases between them. The germline CDR1 and CDR2 sequences are MNHEY and SVGAGI. This CDR3 contains 11 residues. CDR3 protein: CASTQDYGYTF. The CDR3 coding sequence is TGTGCCAGCACACAGGACTATGGCTACACCTTC.

The rearrangement joins TRBV7-9 to TRBJ2-7; 10 bases are a match to TRBD2. This CDR3 has 14 residues. Germline V gives CDR1 SEHNR, CDR2 FQNEAQ (reference sequence). The J segment lost 5 bases and the V segment lost 2 bases, leaving 3 bases of the junction unmatched. This chain's CDR3 is CASSLLAGVHEQYF. As DNA, the CDR3 is TGTGCCAGCAGCTTACTAGCGGGAGTCCACGAGCAGTACTTC.

The J gene is TRBJ1-2, the V gene TRBV10-3; no reliable D call. The germline gives CDR1 ENHRY, CDR2 SYGVKD. Between the trimmed V and J ends, which lost 7 bases and 8 bases, there was a span of 20 bases. The CDR3 is 14 residues long. The CDR3, as DNA: TGTGCCATCACTGCGGGGAGCCATGCAGCCGGCTACACCTTC. Protein product: CAITAGSHAAGYTF.

The J gene is TRBJ2-3, the V gene TRBV3-1 (or the pseudogene TRBV3-2); unclear D gene. V shed 0 bases and J shed 0 bases, with 4 bases lying between them. The CDR3 is 14 amino acids. The germline CDR1 and CDR2 sequences are LGHDT and YNNKEL (reference sequence). CDR3 in DNA: TGTGCCAGCAGCCAAGAGCTAAGCACAGATACGCAGTATTTT. Translated, it gives CASSQELSTDTQYF.

This clone was detected once. The chain carries TRBV30 and TRBJ2-3; TRBD2 matches at 7 bases. Germline lookup yields CDR1 GTSNPN and CDR2 SVGIG (reference sequence). The CDR3 consists of 15 residues. The CDR3 loop reads CALERASGFTDTQYF. DNA for the CDR3: TGTGCTTTGGAGCGGGCTAGCGGATTCACAGATACGCAGTATTTT.

CDR3 region: CTSRGLAEVVKSTDTQYF. CDR3 DNA sequence: TGCACCAGCAGGGGACTAGCTGAAGTAGTAAAAAGCACAGATACGCAGTATTTT. The genes are TRBV1 and TRBJ2-3; TRBD2, as called in the table, went unchecked against the DNA. TRBV1 has pseudogene status. The CDR3 has 18 amino acids.

This chain connects TRBV5-6 to TRBJ1-2; 8 bases are a match to TRBD1. Germline lookup yields CDR1 SGHDT and CDR2 YYEEEE. The CDR3 contains 17 residues. J was trimmed by 4 bases and V by 0 bases; bases with no gene match: 11. This CDR3 is CASSLAPGGGYSYGYTF. The CDR3 coding sequence is TGTGCCAGCAGCTTGGCGCCAGGGGGCGGGTATAGCTATGGCTACACCTTC.

The chain is built from TRBV20-1 and TRBJ1-2; a weak D match, TRBD1 (5 bases). CDR1 and CDR2 from the germline V gene are DFQATT and SNEGSKA (reference sequence). This CDR3 is built from 11 residues. The CDR3 DNA follows: TGCAGCACCTACCAGGGCTATGGCTACACCTTC. It encodes CSTYQGYGYTF.

The rearrangement joins TRBV7-2 to TRBJ2-3, with D possibly being TRBD1 (6 bases). The germline V gene has CDR1 SGHTA and CDR2 FQGNSA. With 4 bases removed from V and 2 bases from J, the gap between germline ends came to 13 bases. CDR3 length: 15 residues. The CDR3 spells CASSWGRSLTDTQYF. The CDR3 DNA reads as TGTGCCAGCAGCTGGGGGCGGTCCCTCACAGATACGCAGTATTTT.

The chain carries TRBV6-6 and TRBJ2-7; 9 bases map to TRBD2. The germline V gene encodes CDR1 MNHNY and CDR2 SVGAGI (reference sequence). The CDR3 spans 14 residues. V lost 2 bases to trimming and J lost 4 bases; unmatched junction nucleotides: 3. The CDR3 DNA reads as TGTGCCAGCAGTTACGCTAGCGGGGCATACGAGCAGTACTTC. It yields the protein CASSYASGAYEQYF.

The rearrangement uses TRBV12-3 or TRBV12-4 and TRBJ1-1; a possible D gene is TRBD1 (5 bases). The ends were cut back, 5 bases at V and 10 bases at J, with 17 bases in the middle. This CDR3 region has 13 residues. The DNA for the CDR3 is TGTGCCAGCAGTCAACTTTGGGGGGTCGGAGCTTTCTTT. Translating gives CASSQLWGVGAFF.

V and J are TRBV2 and TRBJ1-1; 9 nucleotides align to TRBD1. The CDR3 runs to 13 residues. J was trimmed by 6 bases and V by 6 bases; bases with no gene match: 5. The germline gives CDR1 SNHLY, CDR2 FYNNEI. The CDR3 protein is CASREDRGAEAFF. CDR3 nucleotide sequence: TGTGCCAGCAGGGAGGACAGGGGAGCTGAAGCTTTCTTT.

This clone was counted only a few times. CDR3 region: CASRGQGAGDTEAFF. The DNA for the CDR3 is TGTGCCAGCAGAGGACAGGGAGCCGGGGACACTGAAGCTTTCTTT. The chain uses TRBV6-5 and TRBJ1-1, with 8 positions matching TRBD1. The CDR3 has 15 residues. The ends lost 6 bases at V and 3 bases at J; junction bases unmatched: 9. Germline loops: CDR1 MNHEY, CDR2 SVGAGI.